One T cell receptor (beta chain) is described in this entry. These data are taken from a study of blood T cell repertoires in COVID-19. This CDR3 is 17 amino acids long. Trimming took off 0 bases at V and 2 bases at J, with 14 bases between the two ends. Per the germline V gene, CDR1 is MDHEN and CDR2 is SYDVKM. In the authors' workflow: Nucleated cell number was recorded as an estimate derived from reference gene primer amplification. Here immunoSEQ multiplex PCR was the method, and the copy in TCRdb shows in-frame clones only, minus some. The V and J calls and the clone size are those of that table, but D and trimming were determined from the DNA. The sample lists 200,000 or so clones; around 80% were seen once.

This TCR was sampled from an older woman who had recovered from COVID-19. Sequenced material: peripheral blood. The rearrangement joins TRBV28 to TRBJ1-5, with D perhaps matching TRBD1 (6 bases). The CDR3 region has the DNA TGTGCCAGCAGTTTATGCGAGGGGGGGCGGTGCAATCAGCCCCAGCATTTT. This translates into CASSLCEGGRCNQPQHF.